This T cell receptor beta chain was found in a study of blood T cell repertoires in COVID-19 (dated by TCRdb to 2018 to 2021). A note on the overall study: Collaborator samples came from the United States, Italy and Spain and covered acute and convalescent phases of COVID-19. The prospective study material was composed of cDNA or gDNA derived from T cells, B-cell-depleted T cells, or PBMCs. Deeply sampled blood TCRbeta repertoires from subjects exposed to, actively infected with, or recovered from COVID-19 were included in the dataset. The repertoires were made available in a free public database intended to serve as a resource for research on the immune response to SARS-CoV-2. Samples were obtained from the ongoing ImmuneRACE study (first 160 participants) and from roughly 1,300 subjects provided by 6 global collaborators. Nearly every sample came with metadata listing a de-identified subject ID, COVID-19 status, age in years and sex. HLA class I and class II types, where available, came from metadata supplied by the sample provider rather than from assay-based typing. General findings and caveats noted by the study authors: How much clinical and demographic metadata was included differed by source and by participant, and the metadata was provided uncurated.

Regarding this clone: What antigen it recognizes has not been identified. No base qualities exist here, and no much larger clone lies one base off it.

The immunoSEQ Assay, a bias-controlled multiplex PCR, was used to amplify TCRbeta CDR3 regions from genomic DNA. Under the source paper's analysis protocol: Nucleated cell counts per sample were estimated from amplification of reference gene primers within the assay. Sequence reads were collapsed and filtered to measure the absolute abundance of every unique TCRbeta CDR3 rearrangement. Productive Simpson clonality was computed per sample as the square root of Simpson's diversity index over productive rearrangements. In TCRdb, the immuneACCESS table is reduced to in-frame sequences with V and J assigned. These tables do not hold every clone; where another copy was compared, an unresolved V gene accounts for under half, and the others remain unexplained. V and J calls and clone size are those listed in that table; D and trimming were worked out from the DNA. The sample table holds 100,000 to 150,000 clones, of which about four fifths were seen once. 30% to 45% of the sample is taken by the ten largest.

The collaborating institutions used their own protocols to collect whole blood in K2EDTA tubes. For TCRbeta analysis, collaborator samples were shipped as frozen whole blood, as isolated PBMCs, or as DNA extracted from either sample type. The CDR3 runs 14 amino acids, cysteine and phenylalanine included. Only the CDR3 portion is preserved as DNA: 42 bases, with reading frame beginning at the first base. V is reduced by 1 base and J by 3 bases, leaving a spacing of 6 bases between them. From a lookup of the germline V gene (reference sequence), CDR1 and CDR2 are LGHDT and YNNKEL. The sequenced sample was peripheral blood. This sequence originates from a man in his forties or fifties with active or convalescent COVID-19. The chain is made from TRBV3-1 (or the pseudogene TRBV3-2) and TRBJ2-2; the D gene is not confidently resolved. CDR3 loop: CASSQAGHTGELFF. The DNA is TGTGCCAGCAGCCAAGCGGGTCACACCGGGGAGCTGTTTTTT.